This TCR beta chain was observed in a study of blood T cell repertoires in COVID-19. About the research overall: Sites across the United States, Italy and Spain contributed samples from acute and convalescent COVID-19. PBMCs, B-cell-depleted T cells, or T cells provided the cDNA or gDNA that made up the material.

Germline V gene lookup returns CDR1 SQVTM and CDR2 ANQGSEA. This CDR3 is 17 amino acids long. V was cut by 5 bases and J by 0 bases, with 22 bases left in between. Original processing notes: Amplification with reference gene primers provided the estimates of nucleated cell counts. The data were produced by immunoSEQ multiplex PCR, yet TCRdb's version contains in-frame clones alone and is incomplete. Clone size and the V and J calls come from that table; the DNA yielded D and trimming. The sample gives about 51,000 clones, 80% to 85% of which show up once; roughly 15% is in the top ten. The chain carries TRBV29-1 and TRBJ1-1; D unresolved. Sequencing was done on a sample of peripheral blood. The sequence was collected from a human donor with acute or convalescent COVID-19. The donor label of this sample is uncertain. The CDR3 DNA reads as TGCAGCGTTAACCAAATCCACGGGGAGGCAATGAACACTGAAGCTTTCTTT. Its translation is CSVNQIHGEAMNTEAFF. The whole variable domain, filled in from reference TRBV29-1 and TRBJ1-1, reads SAVISQKPSRDICQRGTSLTIQCQVDSQVTMMFWYRQQPGQSLTLIATANQGSEATYESGFVIDKFPISRPNLTFSTLTVSNMSPEDSSIYLCSVNQIHGEAMNTEAFFGQGTRLTVV.